A selection of T cell receptor beta chains follows, all from one sample in a study of CD8 T cells in Susac syndrome. TCRdb re-analysed the immunoSEQ multiplex PCR reads in MiXCR, keeping a single row per CDR3 protein. The sample lists roughly 120,000 distinct CDR3 sequences; approximately 93% were seen once. Sequencing input: CD4+ T cells from PBMCs. These receptors were collected from a human donor with multiple sclerosis. Both conserved end residues are part of each CDR3.

j_gene,v_gene,CDR3aa
TRBJ2-5,TRBV20-1,CSARLDRAETQYF
TRBJ2-4,TRBV14,CASSHIPRDIQYF
TRBJ1-6,TRBV7-6,CASSSRQGRSPLHF
TRBJ1-6,TRBV28,CASLRDSNSPLHF
TRBJ1-2,TRBV29-1,CVLGGGDYGYTF
TRBJ1-2,TRBV4-3,CASSQEERQGYGYTF
TRBJ2-2,TRBV18,CASSPPASGGNTGELFF
TRBJ1-2,TRBV6-1,CASSRDTSNYGYTF
TRBJ1-1,TRBV6-5,CASSYGRGTEAFF
TRBJ1-5,TRBV5-8,CASSLLRSYNQPQHF
TRBJ1-1,TRBV5-4,CASSLDWGSTEAFF